The sequence of this T cell receptor beta chain was determined in a study of cytomegalovirus exposure and HLA in healthy donors (dated by TCRdb to between 2016 and 2019). Background on the whole study: An earlier analysis of approximately 640 of the donors reported 250 to 350 Gb of sequence data and roughly 110 million unique TCR beta sequences from about 179 million T cells. Donor age, sex, ethnicity and CMV serostatus were collected together with the repertoire data. The number of donors typed differed by locus, with about 629-640 for A, B, C, DRB1 and DQB1, more than 500 for DQA1, over 600 for DPA1, and some 470 for DPB1. HLA typing included class I and class II loci at four-digit resolution. Along with the approximately 700-subject first cohort, a separate validation cohort of over a hundred different subjects was used. In a later analysis, previously published TCR beta repertoires from several hundred donors were re-analyzed and high-resolution HLA genotyping was added so that TCR occurrence patterns could be studied. A later genetic analysis took genome-wide SNP genotypes for 398 of the 666 donors and used that subset as a discovery cohort. The genetic ancestry cluster associated with self-reported Caucasian donors included around 76% of the 398 genotyped donors. All discovery cohort repertoires had been generated using a single sequencing platform. Approximately 330 gigabases of sequencing data and about 92 million unique TCR sequences made up an early release that covered approximately 700 HLA-typed donors. High-throughput TCR immunosequencing, statistical association of individual TCRs with disease status, and machine learning were combined to predict cytomegalovirus infection status. In an earlier analysis of around 540 of the donors, high-throughput TCR beta sequencing was used to judge whether each TCR beta V gene segment behaved as functional or pseudogenic. The study aimed to test whether signatures of past pathogen exposure could be identified by cataloging public T cell receptors. Because of strong linkage in the cohort, a few DR-DQ haplotypes were treated as single units for association and clustering. Across approximately 420 genotyped donors of the cohort, an average of roughly 250,000 unique TCR beta nucleotide sequences per donor were sequenced, and roughly 20% of those sequences were non-productive. Rather than drawing on any new phenotypic data, the later analysis identified candidate immune exposures from TCR beta sequences and the way those sequences occurred across donors. The study profiled the T cell repertoires of 500 to 800 subjects by immunosequencing and related them to cytomegalovirus serostatus.

Paper-wide results and their limitations: A later genetic analysis reported fewer N-insertions in productive TCRs among donors in an Asian-associated ancestry cluster than the roughly 670-donor mean. When HLA alleles, especially DR and DQ, strongly co-occurred, TCR associations were difficult to assign to individual alleles. A few of the identified cytomegalovirus-associated TCR beta chains were confirmed in vitro to be specific for cytomegalovirus antigens. CMV serostatus was the only immune exposure information available for the cohort. In a later analysis, the rate of TCR association differed among HLA loci, with DRB1 alleles having the most associated TCRs and HLA-C alleles having the fewest. In a later analysis, most CMV-associated TCR beta chains were found to appear HLA-restricted, with HLA associations seemingly driven largely by CMV exposure. At a false discovery rate of 0.05, a later analysis linked 16,951 TCR beta sequences to specific HLA alleles. A further reported finding was that TCR beta sequences accurately predicted the HLA-A and HLA-B alleles for most subjects in the first cohort. Because some donors lacked HLA typing at each locus, the association tests relied only on the typed subset. Because the 87-base-pair reads could not distinguish some IMGT-functional V segments, including TRBV6-2 and TRBV6-3, those segments were excluded. A group of highly shared sequence variants was considered likely to be a technical artifact of the sequencing pipeline. The authors suggested that the approach could potentially be extended to other disease states and immunological phenotypes. Around 16 rarely observed V segments, including chromosome 9 orphons, were excluded from the earlier analysis of a few hundred of the donors because counts were too low. The study gave a list of roughly 150 TCR beta chains associated with cytomegalovirus. In an earlier analysis of about 540 of the donors, most TCR beta V segments were observed in productive rearrangements about 90% or about 30% of the time, broadly matching IMGT annotations. Linkage disequilibrium might explain the correlated functional status among segregating V segments, but an unknown experimental factor could not be ruled out. In a later analysis, several top co-occurrence clusters were reported to appear linked to parvovirus B19, influenza, CMV and Epstein-Barr virus. The cohort was sequenced for TCR beta chains only, and without alpha or paired-chain data the features that could be detected were limited. Most TCR sequences were observed very rarely across donors, whereas some public TCRs were present in many individuals. In a later analysis, HLA-associated TCR beta chains were found to be more clonally expanded and to have lower generation probabilities than equally common non-associated chains. A later genetic analysis associated a missense DCLRE1C variant with V-gene and J-gene trimming of TCR beta chains, and an independent cohort replicated the association. In both the original and validation cohorts, the classifier was reported to diagnose cytomegalovirus status with high specificity and sensitivity. The presence/absence analyses assumed that sequencing depth was roughly uniform across donors, and that assumption may not be true.

Per the germline V gene, SGHRS is the CDR1 and YFSETQ is the CDR2. The CDR3 measures 15 amino acids from cysteine to phenylalanine. Left in the record is the CDR3 DNA by itself, 45 bases read in frame from the first base. Cut back by 2 bases and 6 bases, the V and J ends lie 14 bases apart. In total, fewer than 750 healthy bone marrow donors made up the cohort. All cohort members were sampled while nominally healthy, although unrecorded immune exposures were likely present. The donor tested CMV seronegative and was one of the 352 seronegative cohort members. A peripheral blood sample was collected from each donor, and TCR beta sequencing was performed on peripheral blood mononuclear cells. Genomic DNA was extracted from the blood cell samples with the Qiagen DNeasy Blood Extraction Kit. The receptor library was made with the immunoSEQ multiplex PCR assay. The multiplex PCR relied on a mix of 60 forward primers for TCR Vbeta segments and 13 reverse primers for TCR Jbeta segments. The CDR3 region of rearranged TCR beta genes was amplified from genomic DNA by a multiplex PCR assay. Amplified TCR beta libraries were sequenced as 87-base-pair reads on the Illumina HiSeq System. In the authors' own workflow: Across the 700 or so repertoires, a later analysis counted 78 million or so unique TCR beta chains, around 11 million of which were shared by at least two donors. A nearest-neighbor algorithm error-corrected the raw reads and collapsed the reads into unique sequences, merging closely related sequences to remove PCR and sequencing errors. Alignment of CDR3 sequences to IMGT reference sequences was used to assign V, D and J gene segments. For a sequence to be retained, at least a six-nucleotide match to both a V gene segment and a J gene segment was required. A rearrangement counted as productive if the CDR3 had no stop codons and remained in frame with V and J, and every other rearrangement counted as non-productive. CDR3 was defined according to IMGT convention as the region running from the second conserved V-encoded cysteine to the conserved J-encoded phenylalanine. In an earlier analysis of around 600 of the donors, sequences lacking an unambiguous match to a single V gene segment were excluded. An earlier analysis of 500 to 700 of the donors classified V segments as functional when productive rearrangements were above 56.7% and as segregating when the standard deviation between donors was above 5%. To diagnose cytomegalovirus status from the catalog of TCR beta chain sequences, a statistical classification framework was built. In a later analysis, TCR nucleotide sequences were compared against IMGT/GENE-DB human TR gene sequences so that V and J genes could be assigned. Using the TCRdist pipeline, a later analysis assigned CDR3 sequences along with most-parsimonious VDJ recombination scenarios. In a later analysis, every TCR beta chain was defined by the combination of its CDR3 amino acid sequence and its V-gene family, and reads without a unique V-gene family were dropped. As a way to deal with suspected cross-contamination and a sequencing artifact, a later analysis dropped nearly 600 nucleotide sequences that were highly shared and had low generation probability. A later analysis calculated a clonal expansion index for each public chain from normalized within-repertoire ranks of inferred template counts. In a later analysis, generation probabilities were computed with a VDJ recombination model fitted to out-of-frame rearrangements, and the resulting probabilities were checked against IGoR. A later analysis scored TCR-TCR, TCR-HLA and TCR-CMV co-occurrence with hypergeometric tests, applying a repertoire-size bias correction to TCR pairs. In a later analysis, false discovery rates were estimated by permuting HLA or CMV assignments 20 times. In a later analysis, co-occurring TCRs were grouped with DBSCAN, and TCRdist sequence similarity was added when clustering was performed within HLA-allele-positive subsets. For co-occurrence clustering, repertoires with fewer than 30,000 or more than 120,000 public chains were excluded, along with five repertoires with anomalous nucleotide sharing. TCRdb retrieved this table from immuneACCESS and kept in-frame rearrangements only. Not all clones are present; in checked studies, unresolved V genes account for under half, and no reason is known for the remainder. That table supplies the V and J calls and clone size; D and trimming were determined from the DNA. This sample lists roughly 150,000 clones; roughly 84% were detected once. The ten largest clones add up to less than 2.5% of the sample.

Note on this clone: Its antigen target is currently unknown. Per-nucleotide qualities are absent, and no much larger clonotype sits a single base away.

Recombination joined TRBV5-1 with TRBJ1-4; the D gene is unclear. The sequenced sample was PBMCs. The receptor was isolated from a woman between 18 and 29 years old in good health and CMV-seronegative. The nucleotides read TGCGCCAGCAGCTTAAGTTTCCAGCGTCATGAAAAACTGTTTTTT. Translated, this gives CASSLSFQRHEKLFF.